One and the same sample provided the 3 T cell receptor beta chains below, sequenced in a study of CD8+CD57+ T cells in acquired aplastic anemia. Investigators profiled TCR beta VDJ and CDR3 from genomic DNA template. TCRdb redid the calling of the reads with MiXCR, one entry per CDR3 protein. This sample has roughly 200,000 distinct CDR3 sequences, with roughly three fifths found just once. Individuals selected for sequencing had exhibited CD8+CD57+ cell expansion on flow cytometry. Material for sequencing was sorted CD4+, CD8+, or CD8+CD57+ T cells (not recorded which) from PBMCs. The receptors come from a human donor with aplastic anemia.

As concerns this clonotype: A clone one base away is much larger, so this may be a read error. The chain couples TRBV4-1 to TRBJ1-1; 7 bases are shared with TRBD1. This CDR3 has 16 amino acids. Germline V gene sequence: CDR1 MGHRA, CDR2 YSYEKL. CDR3 protein: CASSQEPKGGGTEALF. DNA for the CDR3: TGCGCCAGCAGCCAAGAGCCGAAAGGGGGCGGCACTGAAGCTCTCTTT.

The chain joins TRBV9 to TRBJ2-2; D may correspond to TRBD1 or TRBD2 (6 bases each). This CDR3 comprises 15 residues. Trimming took 7 bases from V and 4 from J, leaving 17 bases between them. Germline V gene data show CDR1 as SGDLS and CDR2 as YYNGEE. The CDR3 region is CASSNKGGSTGELFF. The CDR3 nucleotides are TGTGCCAGCTCTAACAAGGGGGGCAGCACCGGGGAGCTGTTTTTT.

V usage is TRBV20-1 and J usage is TRBJ2-7; D gene uncertain. This CDR3 contains 13 residues. Trimming cost V 1 base and J 3 bases, with 10 bases left between them. The germline V gene has CDR1 DFQATT and CDR2 SNEGSKA (reference sequence). The CDR3 here is CSARARSDYEQYF. In nucleotides, the CDR3 is TGCAGTGCTAGAGCCAGGTCGGACTACGAGCAGTACTTC.